This passage covers 8 T cell receptor beta chains from one sample sequenced in a study of T cells in Graves' hyperthyroidism and ophthalmopathy. RNA transcripts gave rise to amplified TCR beta CDR3 regions. First-round RT-PCR of the TCR CDR3 relied on the HTBI primer set. TCRdb re-called the multiplex PCR reads with MiXCR, one entry per CDR3 protein. The sample lists nearly 750,000 distinct CDR3 sequences; approximately 36% were seen once. The specimen sequenced was blood. These receptors all stem from a woman between 35 and 50 years old with Graves' hyperthyroidism.

This clonotype was recorded a few times. Relative to the germline gene, one junction end is altered; a read error may explain this. CDR3 DNA sequence: TGTGCCAGCAGCTTGGGCGCCCGGGGACAGCCTAACTATAGCTACACCTTC. Encoded protein: CASSLGARGQPNYSYTF. The rearrangement uses TRBV7-7 and TRBJ1-2; 7 bases align to TRBD1. The germline gives CDR1 SSHAT, CDR2 FNYEAQ (reference sequence). The CDR3 consists of 17 residues. Based on the CDR3 plus reference TRBV7-7 and TRBJ1-2, the full variable domain is GAGVSQSPRYKVTKRGQDVTLRCDPISSHATLYWYQQALGQGPEFLTYFNYEAQPDKSGLPSDRFSAERPEGSISTLTIQRTEQRDSAMYRCASSLGARGQPNYSYTFGSGTRLTVV.

On this clonotype: Just one base apart from a much larger clone, this may be a read error. The chain couples TRBV19 to TRBJ1-5; D is unresolved. Per germline, CDR1 LNHDA and CDR2 SQIVND (reference sequence). The CDR3 spans 15 residues. V lost 5 bases, J lost 0 bases, and 11 bases lay in between. The CDR3 DNA reads as TGTGCCAGTAGTGTTTCGGGTTATAGCAATCAGCCCCAGCATTTT. Its protein product is CASSVSGYSNQPQHF.

This clonotype has more than one count but fewer than ten. The chain links TRBV7-9 to TRBJ2-7; no clear D gene. The V gene lost 8 bases and the J gene lost 3 bases, with 17 bases spanning the gap. This CDR3 spans 14 amino acids. CDR1 is SEHNR, CDR2 FQNEAQ, per germline (reference sequence). The CDR3 DNA sequence: TGTGCCAGCTCTCCCACCCCCAGTCACTACGAGCAGTACTTC. Translated, it gives CASSPTPSHYEQYF.

This chain connects TRBV7-6 to TRBJ1-3, with 8 bases matching TRBD1. The length of the CDR3 is 17 residues. J gave up 0 bases and V 1 base, and 5 bases lay outside the gene matches. Germline V gene lookup returns CDR1 SGHVS and CDR2 FNYEAQ. The CDR3, as DNA: TGTGCCAGCAGCTTAGAGACAGGGGTGGTCTCTGGAAACACCATATATTTT. Translation gives CASSLETGVVSGNTIYF.

This clonotype was observed once. This chain uses TRBV6-1 with TRBJ1-4; 7 bases line up with TRBD1. Germline V lookup: CDR1 MNHNS, CDR2 SASEGT. This CDR3 is 14 amino acids long. With V trimmed by 6 bases and J by 6 bases, 7 bases remained unmatched. Written as DNA, the CDR3 is TGTGCCAGCAGATTAACAGGGGAAGATGAAAAACTGTTTTTT. It codes for CASRLTGEDEKLFF.

This clonotype came up many times. V usage is TRBV10-3 and J usage is TRBJ1-4, with 9 bases aligning to TRBD1. Germline V gene data show CDR1 as ENHRY and CDR2 as SYGVKD. J gave up 5 bases and V 6 bases, and 1 base lay outside the gene matches. The CDR3 contains 13 residues. CDR3 bases: TGTGCCATCAGGGGACAGGGAAATGAAAAACTGTTTTTT. Amino acids: CAIRGQGNEKLFF.

The J gene is TRBJ1-5, the V gene TRBV4-1, with 7 bases matching TRBD1. The J segment lost 7 bases and the V segment lost 4 bases, leaving 10 bases of the junction unmatched. In germline, CDR1 is MGHRA, CDR2 YSYEKL. The CDR3 runs 15 residues. CDR3 region: CASSPLPQGNQPQHF. CDR3 DNA: TGCGCCAGCAGCCCGCTCCCACAGGGGAACCAGCCCCAGCATTTT.

This clonotype showed up many times. The chain joins TRBV29-1 to TRBJ2-7; 7 nucleotides line up with TRBD1. From germline, CDR1 is SQVTM and CDR2 ANQGSEA. V lost 2 bases to trimming and J lost 7 bases; unmatched junction nucleotides: 11. The CDR3 covers 14 residues. The CDR3 loop reads CSVEPGTALGEQYF. The CDR3 DNA reads as TGCAGCGTTGAACCCGGGACAGCCCTCGGTGAGCAGTACTTC.